This is a list of T cell receptor beta chains from one sample in a study of T-cell memory formation after mild COVID-19. TCRdb used MiXCR to reprocess the 5' RACE reads, holding one entry per CDR3 protein. The sample yields 500,000 to 600,000 distinct CDR3 sequences, roughly 18% seen once. Sequenced input: PBMCs or a T cell subset sorted from them (not recorded which). The receptors were gathered from an adult woman who had mild COVID-19 (a few samples of this study predate the infection). Cell type and time point are not known. Both conserved end residues are part of each CDR3. Fields, in order: CDR3 DNA, CDR3 protein, clone size, D gene, V gene, J gene. The D gene is left open where the match is weak. Rows give clone size only sometimes, using once, few, many, or a class for an expanded clone.

DNA: TGTGCCAGTTCATCCGGGACTACCCCTACAGATACGCAGTATTTT
CDR3: CASSSGTTPTDTQYF
size: few
D: TRBD2
V: TRBV11-3
J: TRBJ2-3

DNA: TGTGCCAGCAGTCCTGGGACAGCGGCTCGGTCGGACACCGGGGAGCTGTTTTTT
CDR3: CASSPGTAARSDTGELFF
size: -
D: TRBD1
V: TRBV12-3/TRBV12-4
J: TRBJ2-2

DNA: TGTGCCAGTAGTACCTCAGGGGCGTTACTAGCCAAAAACATTCAGTACTTC
CDR3: CASSTSGALLAKNIQYF
size: few
D: -
V: TRBV19
J: TRBJ2-4

DNA: TGTGCCACCAGTGGTAACATAGGCACAGATACGCAGTATTTT
CDR3: CATSGNIGTDTQYF
size: few
D: -
V: TRBV24-1
J: TRBJ2-3

DNA: TGTGCCAGCAGCATGTTTCTAGCGGGGGGCTCTGAGACCCAGTACTTC
CDR3: CASSMFLAGGSETQYF
size: -
D: TRBD2
V: TRBV7-2
J: TRBJ2-5

DNA: TGTGCCAGCAGCCCCCAGGAGATATATGGCTACACCTTC
CDR3: CASSPQEIYGYTF
size: few
D: -
V: TRBV14
J: TRBJ1-2

DNA: TGTGCCACTTCCGGAGACAGCACCTACAATGAGCAGTTCTTC
CDR3: CATSGDSTYNEQFF
size: -
D: -
V: TRBV24-1
J: TRBJ2-1

DNA: TGTGCCAGCAGCCAAAGCACAGGGCATCTGAACAATGAGCAGTTCTTC
CDR3: CASSQSTGHLNNEQFF
size: few
D: -
V: TRBV14
J: TRBJ2-1

DNA: TGTGCCAGCAGGCGACAGGGTAACACCGGGGAGCTGTTTTTT
CDR3: CASRRQGNTGELFF
size: many
D: TRBD1
V: TRBV7-2
J: TRBJ2-2

DNA: TGCAGTGCTTTTAGGGGCTCCTACGAGCAGTACTTC
CDR3: CSAFRGSYEQYF
size: few
D: -
V: TRBV20-1
J: TRBJ2-7

DNA: TGTGCCAGCAGCCAGCACACAGGGGGCGTATTTATGTACGAGCAGTACTTC
CDR3: CASSQHTGGVFMYEQYF
size: -
D: TRBD1
V: TRBV3-1
J: TRBJ2-7

DNA: TGTGCCAGCAGCTTGTTAGGACAGACTAGCACAGATACGCAGTATTTT
CDR3: CASSLLGQTSTDTQYF
size: few
D: -
V: TRBV5-6
J: TRBJ2-3

DNA: TGCAGCGTCGGACAGGGGGGGTACACCGGGGAGCTGTTTTTT
CDR3: CSVGQGGYTGELFF
size: -
D: TRBD1
V: TRBV29-1
J: TRBJ2-2

DNA: TGTGCCAGCAGCCCGACTAGCGGCCACTACGAGCAGTACTTC
CDR3: CASSPTSGHYEQYF
size: -
D: TRBD2
V: TRBV14
J: TRBJ2-7

DNA: TGTGCCAGCTCACCAGAGGGATATGGCTACACCTTC
CDR3: CASSPEGYGYTF
size: many
D: -
V: TRBV18
J: TRBJ1-2

DNA: TGTGCCAGCAGACTGTACCGGGACACTGAAGCTTTCTTT
CDR3: CASRLYRDTEAFF
size: -
D: -
V: TRBV28
J: TRBJ1-1

DNA: TGTGCCAGCAGCTCGCAGGGGGCCTTGGGAGAGACCCAGTACTTC
CDR3: CASSSQGALGETQYF
size: -
D: TRBD1
V: TRBV7-6
J: TRBJ2-5

DNA: TGTGCCACCCGGGACACCAGGCAGGAGTTCTTC
CDR3: CATRDTRQEFF
size: -
D: -
V: TRBV12-3/TRBV12-4
J: TRBJ2-1

DNA: TGTGCCAGCAGCTCCCCCGTCCTTACCGACAGGTTGGATGAAAAACTGTTTTTT
CDR3: CASSSPVLTDRLDEKLFF
size: -
D: -
V: TRBV6-2/TRBV6-3
J: TRBJ1-4

DNA: TGTGCCACCAGTGAATCTGAGGCCCCGGGGAATGGCTACACCTTC
CDR3: CATSESEAPGNGYTF
size: -
D: -
V: TRBV24-1
J: TRBJ1-2

DNA: TGTGCCAGTAGGGGGGGACAGATGCTCTCTGGGGCCAACGTCCTGACTTTC
CDR3: CASRGGQMLSGANVLTF
size: few
D: -
V: TRBV19
J: TRBJ2-6

DNA: TGTGCCAGCAGCCTTAACAGGGTGTCCACGGATACGCAGTATTTT
CDR3: CASSLNRVSTDTQYF
size: few
D: -
V: TRBV7-8
J: TRBJ2-3

DNA: TGTGCCAGCAGTTACTCGTCCCCAGGAGTTAGTAATGAGCAGTTCTTC
CDR3: CASSYSSPGVSNEQFF
size: few
D: -
V: TRBV6-2/TRBV6-3
J: TRBJ2-1

DNA: TGTGCCAGCAGCCGCTTAGGGTCCAGCGGGAGGGTGGGGTTTGGCAATGAGCAGTTCTTC
CDR3: CASSRLGSSGRVGFGNEQFF
size: few
D: TRBD2
V: TRBV7-8
J: TRBJ2-1

DNA: TGTGCCAGCAGTTTACGCCGGGACGGAGCCTACGAGCAGTACTTC
CDR3: CASSLRRDGAYEQYF
size: -
D: -
V: TRBV12-3/TRBV12-4
J: TRBJ2-7

DNA: TGTGCCAGTCTCCCTTCTGGGGCCAACGTCCTGACTTTC
CDR3: CASLPSGANVLTF
size: -
D: -
V: TRBV6-1
J: TRBJ2-6

DNA: TGTGCCAGCAGCCCAGTGGACTCTGGGGCCAACGTCCTGACTTTC
CDR3: CASSPVDSGANVLTF
size: -
D: -
V: TRBV7-3
J: TRBJ2-6

DNA: TGCAGTGCTAGAGATTATAGAGGGAACCACGAGCAGTACTTC
CDR3: CSARDYRGNHEQYF
size: few
D: -
V: TRBV20-1
J: TRBJ2-7

DNA: TGTGCCAGCAGCTTAGAGACTTACAATGAGCAGTTCTTC
CDR3: CASSLETYNEQFF
size: -
D: -
V: TRBV7-9
J: TRBJ2-1

DNA: TGTGCCAGCAGTTTCCGCAGGGGTCGCGGCACTGAAGCTTTCTTT
CDR3: CASSFRRGRGTEAFF
size: -
D: -
V: TRBV5-6
J: TRBJ1-1

DNA: TGTGCCAGCTCACCGTACAGGATCGGGAGCTCCTATAATTCACCCCTCCACTTT
CDR3: CASSPYRIGSSYNSPLHF
size: -
D: -
V: TRBV18
J: TRBJ1-6

DNA: TGTGCCAGCAGCCGGGAGACAGGGTACACCGGGGAGCTGTTTTTT
CDR3: CASSRETGYTGELFF
size: few
D: TRBD1
V: TRBV3-1
J: TRBJ2-2

DNA: TGTGCCAGCAGTAAGGGACCGCAACGAAATTGGTGGTACGAGCAGTACTTC
CDR3: CASSKGPQRNWWYEQYF
size: -
D: -
V: TRBV6-2/TRBV6-3
J: TRBJ2-7

DNA: TGTGCCAGCAGCACACAGGCGACCTACGAGCAGTACTTC
CDR3: CASSTQATYEQYF
size: -
D: -
V: TRBV11-2
J: TRBJ2-7

DNA: TGTGCCAGCAGGGGACAGGGACGGGATCAGCCCCAGCATTTT
CDR3: CASRGQGRDQPQHF
size: -
D: TRBD1
V: TRBV27
J: TRBJ1-5

DNA: TGTGCCAGCAGTCCAGGGGGAGGCTACACCTTC
CDR3: CASSPGGGYTF
size: -
D: TRBD1
V: TRBV12-3/TRBV12-4
J: TRBJ1-2

DNA: TGTGCCAGCAGTCCAGGGCTAGCGCGCAATCAGCCCCAGCATTTT
CDR3: CASSPGLARNQPQHF
size: few
D: -
V: TRBV7-9
J: TRBJ1-5

DNA: TGTGCCAGCAGCCCGGGAGGGGCAGCTTTCTTT
CDR3: CASSPGGAAFF
size: few
D: -
V: TRBV4-2
J: TRBJ1-1

DNA: TGTGCCAGCAGCACGACAGGGGTGAACACCGGGGAGCTGTTTTTT
CDR3: CASSTTGVNTGELFF
size: many
D: TRBD1
V: TRBV7-2
J: TRBJ2-2

DNA: TGTGCCACTCGGGGCGCGGAGACCTCCTACAATGAGCAGTTCTTC
CDR3: CATRGAETSYNEQFF
size: few
D: -
V: TRBV24-1
J: TRBJ2-1

DNA: TGTGCCAGCAGCTACGTCCCGGGACTAGCGGGGGGGGATCAAGAGACCCAGTACTTC
CDR3: CASSYVPGLAGGDQETQYF
size: few
D: TRBD2
V: TRBV11-2
J: TRBJ2-5

DNA: TGTGCCAGCAGTGAAGGGCCCGGCCTCAGGGGCGATCAGCCCCAGCATTTT
CDR3: CASSEGPGLRGDQPQHF
size: -
D: -
V: TRBV2
J: TRBJ1-5

DNA: TGCGCCAGCAGCCAAGTTCTAGGGGTGATCTATGGCTACACCTTC
CDR3: CASSQVLGVIYGYTF
size: few
D: -
V: TRBV4-3
J: TRBJ1-2

DNA: TGTGCCTGGAGTGTTGGGACTGCACCTAGCACAGATACGCAGTATTTT
CDR3: CAWSVGTAPSTDTQYF
size: few
D: -
V: TRBV30
J: TRBJ2-3

DNA: TGCAGCGTTCCCGACTTCGACTTGAACACTGAAGCTTTCTTT
CDR3: CSVPDFDLNTEAFF
size: -
D: -
V: TRBV29-1
J: TRBJ1-1

DNA: TGTGCCAGCAGCCTACCCGGACTAGCGGGGGGACTCACAGATACGCAGTATTTT
CDR3: CASSLPGLAGGLTDTQYF
size: -
D: TRBD2
V: TRBV7-6
J: TRBJ2-3

DNA: TGCGCCAGCAGCCATGGACGGGCCGGGGGGAGTTCGTACGAGCAGTACTTC
CDR3: CASSHGRAGGSSYEQYF
size: -
D: TRBD2
V: TRBV4-1
J: TRBJ2-7